The 31 T cell receptor beta chains below come from one sample, sequenced in a study of glioma-infiltrating T cells. The iRepertoire nested amplicon-rescue multiplex PCR amplified TCR alpha and beta CDR3s from RNA. Using its own MiXCR run on the multiplex PCR reads, TCRdb lists one record per CDR3 protein. The repertoire has 150,000 to 200,000 distinct CDR3 sequences, around 40% of them found once; the top ten carry roughly 5.4%. The sample consisted of glioma tissue, nonneoplastic brain tissue, or PBMCs (not recorded which). The source is a human donor with low-grade glioma or glioblastoma, undergoing nonglioma brain surgery, or in good health (not recorded which).

This clonotype is a singleton in its sample. Possible read error: a much larger clone is one base away. This rearrangement joins TRBV10-3 to TRBJ1-4, with 7 nucleotides matching TRBD1. With V trimmed by 4 bases and J by 7 bases, 9 bases remained unmatched. Per the germline V gene, CDR1 is ENHRY and CDR2 is SYGVKD. The CDR3 runs 15 residues. The CDR3 reads CAISGSGQAREKLFF. CDR3 DNA sequence: TGTGCCATCAGTGGGTCTGGACAGGCGCGTGAAAAACTGTTTTTT.

The J gene is TRBJ2-7, the V gene TRBV2; 11 bases align to TRBD2. V lost 7 bases and J lost 6; bases outside the gene matches: 8. Germline lookup yields CDR1 SNHLY and CDR2 FYNNEI. This CDR3 has 14 residues. The CDR3 protein is CASTLTSGISEQYF. The CDR3 DNA reads TGTGCCAGCACCTTGACTAGCGGGATCTCCGAGCAGTACTTC. Supplemented by reference TRBV2 and TRBJ2-7, the full variable domain reads EPEVTQTPSHQVTQMGQEVILRCVPISNHLYFYWYRQILGQKVEFLVSFYNNEISEKSEIFDDQFSVERPDGSNFTLKIRSTKLEDSAMYFCASTLTSGISEQYFGPGTRLTVT.

Of note for this clonotype: The final CDR3 position lacks the conserved phenylalanine or tryptophan, pointing to a likely read error. J is TRBJ2-5 and V is TRBV19; no firm D call. Germline CDR1 and CDR2: LNHDA and SQIVND (reference sequence). V gave up 1 base and J gave up 4 bases, with 10 bases separating them. The CDR3 length is 14 residues. The CDR3 sequence: CASSIVGALETQYI. For the CDR3, the DNA is TGTGCCAGTAGTATAGTTGGCGCTTTAGAGACCCAGTACATC.

This clonotype was seen a handful of times. This chain uses TRBV29-1 with TRBJ2-1, with 9 positions matching TRBD2. This CDR3 comprises 15 residues. Germline CDR1 and CDR2: SQVTM and ANQGSEA. CDR3 coding DNA: TGCACCGCCGGGACTAGCTTTGTAAACTACAATGAGCAGTTCTTC. Its protein product is CTAGTSFVNYNEQFF.

This clonotype was observed a handful of times. J is TRBJ2-6 and V is TRBV20-1, with D perhaps TRBD2 (5 bases). CDR1 and CDR2 (germline): DFQATT, SNEGSKA (reference sequence). CDR3 length: 14 residues. Trimming took 0 bases from V and 8 from J, leaving 11 bases between them. In DNA form, the CDR3 reads TGCAGTGCTAGAGAGGGAGCCGGGTCCAACGTCCTGACTTTC. This codes for CSAREGAGSNVLTF.

A word on this clonotype: A read error is possible here, since a much larger clone lies one base away. The chain links TRBV4-2 to TRBJ2-7; 8 positions match TRBD2. CDR1 is LGHNA and CDR2 is YNFKEQ in the germline V gene. CDR3 length: 16 amino acids. CDR3 in DNA: TGTGCCAGCAGCCAAGCCTCGACTAGCGACAACTACGAGCAGCACTTC. It yields the protein CASSQASTSDNYEQHF.

With regard to this clonotype: Possible read error: a much larger clone is one base away. The rearrangement uses TRBV25-1 and TRBJ2-7, with D unresolved. The CDR3 totals 13 residues. V dropped 5 bases and J dropped 6 bases, with 14 bases sitting between them. CDR1 is MGHDK, CDR2 SYGVNS, per germline. The CDR3 DNA follows: TGTGCCAGCAGTTTACAGTGGACGGCCGAGCAGTACTTC. This sequence encodes CASSLQWTAEQYF.

This clonotype showed up just a few times. This chain uses TRBV24-1 with TRBJ2-1; 11 bases agree with TRBD2. Per the germline V gene, CDR1 is KGHDR and CDR2 is SFDVKD. Unmatched junction bases numbered 4, after V lost 4 bases and J lost 6 bases. There are 15 residues in the CDR3. CDR3 in DNA: TGTGCCACCAGTGACACTAGCGGGAGTGTCAATGAGCAGTTCTTC. Encoded protein: CATSDTSGSVNEQFF.

This clonotype was counted only a few times. An end of the junction does not agree with germline; a read error may underlie this. This chain links TRBV27 with TRBJ1-6; a possible D gene is TRBD1 (5 bases). Germline CDR1 is MNHEY and CDR2 is SMNVEV (reference sequence). This CDR3 spans 16 amino acids. Written as DNA, the CDR3 is TGTGCCAGCAGTTTCCACCGGGGGTCAAGTAATTCACCGCTCCACTTT. Its translation: CASSFHRGSSNSPLHF.

DNA of the CDR3: TGTGCCAGCTCACCAGGGACAGGCCTTGGCAACACTGAAGCTTTCTTT. It translates to CASSPGTGLGNTEAFF. This chain joins TRBV18 and TRBJ1-1; TRBD1 aligns across 8 bases. V lost 2 bases to trimming and J lost 2 bases; unmatched junction nucleotides: 7. Germline CDR1 and CDR2: KGHSH and LQKENI. The CDR3 contains 16 residues.

The V gene is TRBV28, the J gene TRBJ1-3, with no clear D. The germline V and J ends were trimmed by 7 bases and 3 bases, with 19 bases remaining between them. Per the germline V gene, CDR1 is MDHEN and CDR2 is SYDVKM. The CDR3 contains 16 residues. The CDR3 coding sequence is TGTGCCAGCACCTCTTCCCGAAGTGCCTATGGAAACACCATATATTTT. It codes for CASTSSRSAYGNTIYF.

The rearrangement uses TRBV18 and TRBJ1-2; D not resolved. V lost 3 bases to trimming and J lost 7 bases, with 21 bases between them. Germline CDR1 reads KGHSH; CDR2 reads LQKENI. The CDR3 covers 16 residues. DNA of the CDR3: TGTGCCAGCTCACCGCTCCAACTACGGGATTCCTCTGGCTACACCTTC. The encoded protein is CASSPLQLRDSSGYTF. The full variable domain, with the rest looked up from reference TRBV18 and TRBJ1-2, is NAGVMQNPRHLVRRRGQEARLRCSPMKGHSHVYWYRQLPEEGLKFMVYLQKENIIDESGMPKERFSAEFPKEGPSILRIQQVVRGDSAAYFCASSPLQLRDSSGYTFGSGTRLTVV.

This clonotype was seen repeatedly, ten times or more. V usage is TRBV20-1 and J usage is TRBJ2-1, with 10 bases matching TRBD2. V lost 6 bases and J lost 6; bases outside the gene matches: 11. This CDR3 comprises 15 residues. Germline V gene sequence: CDR1 DFQATT, CDR2 SNEGSKA (reference sequence). Written as DNA, the CDR3 is TGCAGTGCGAGCAGGAGCGGGAGGGCTTCCAATGAGCAGTTCTTC. Translating gives CSASRSGRASNEQFF.

This clonotype occurred many times. The gene calls are TRBV28 and TRBJ2-5, with D perhaps TRBD2 (6 bases). V dropped 6 bases and J dropped 1 base, with 15 bases sitting between them. CDR1 is MDHEN, CDR2 SYDVKM, per germline. The CDR3 runs to 15 residues. The DNA for the CDR3 is TGTGCCAGCAGGGGGGGACGGGGATTCCAAGAGACCCAGTACTTC. Translated: CASRGGRGFQETQYF.

The chain joins TRBV14 to TRBJ2-7; D is ambiguous. The length of the CDR3 is 13 residues. Germline CDR1 and CDR2: SGHDN and FVKESK. V was clipped by 5 bases and J by 8 bases, with 16 bases between them. The CDR3 region is CASSKDPHIQQYF. The CDR3 coding sequence is TGTGCCAGCAGCAAGGACCCCCACATCCAGCAGTACTTC. Using reference TRBV14 and TRBJ2-7 for the parts outside the CDR3, the full variable domain is EAGVTQFPSHSVIEKGQTVTLRCDPISGHDNLYWYRRVMGKEIKFLLHFVKESKQDESGMPNNRFLAERTGGTYSTLKVQPAELEDSGVYFCASSKDPHIQQYFGPGTRLTVT.

This clonotype has only a few counts. CDR3 amino acids: CASRPTRGGHEQYF. The DNA of the CDR3 is TGTGCCAGCAGGCCCACCCGAGGAGGGCACGAGCAGTACTTC. The chain recombines TRBV3-1 with TRBJ2-7; perhaps TRBD2 as D (6 bases). The CDR3 is made up of 14 amino acids. Deletions cut 6 bases from V and 5 bases from J, with 17 bases between. Per the germline V gene, CDR1 is LGHDT and CDR2 is YNNKEL (reference sequence).

The chain uses TRBV12-5 and TRBJ2-5, with D perhaps matching TRBD2 (5 bases). Germline-derived CDR1 and CDR2 are LGHNT and FRNRAP. The ends were cut back, 0 bases at V and 5 bases at J, with 28 bases in the middle. The CDR3 runs 20 residues. The CDR3 DNA reads as TGTGCTAGTGGTTTGGTAAAAGATGGGCAGACATCCTCGGGGTTTGAGACCCAGTACTTC. The encoded protein is CASGLVKDGQTSSGFETQYF. Combining the CDR3 with reference TRBV12-5 and TRBJ2-5 gives the whole variable domain DARVTQTPRHKVTEMGQEVTMRCQPILGHNTVFWYRQTMMQGLELLAYFRNRAPLDDSGMPKDRFSAEMPDATLATLKIQPSEPRDSAVYFCASGLVKDGQTSSGFETQYFGPGTRLLVL.

This clonotype was seen only once. The chain recombines TRBV25-1 with TRBJ1-1; no definite D call. The V gene's germline CDR1 is MGHDK and CDR2 SYGVNS. Trimming stripped 11 bases from V and 3 bases from J, with 10 bases between. This CDR3 is 11 amino acids long. CDR3 coding DNA: TGTGCCGCGGACCCCGACACTGAAGCTTTCTTT. Translation: CAADPDTEAFF.

In the case of this clonotype: This clone may be a read error of a much larger clone one base away. J is TRBJ1-1 and V is TRBV6-1; TRBD1 matches 8 bases. The germline CDR1 and CDR2 sequences are MNHNS and SASEGT. The CDR3 has 13 amino acids. Here the CDR3 reads CAISGDRGREALF. In DNA form, the CDR3 reads TGTGCCATCAGCGGAGACAGGGGCCGGGAAGCTCTCTTT.

This clonotype was counted between two and nine times. A much larger clonotype is one base distant, so this may be a read error. This chain uses TRBV20-1 with TRBJ1-2; D gene ambiguous. Deletions cut 8 bases from V and 7 bases from J, with 17 bases between. The CDR3 length is 12 residues. Germline V gene data show CDR1 as DFQATT and CDR2 as SNEGSKA (reference sequence). The CDR3, as DNA: TGCAGTCCCAAGGCAGCCCCTGGTGGCTACACCTTC. This translates into CSPKAAPGGYTF.

To note about this clonotype: With a much larger clone just one base away, this may be a read error. The rearrangement links TRBV6-4 to TRBJ1-1; no definite D call. CDR1 is MRHNA and CDR2 is SNTAGT in the germline V gene. The V gene lost 4 bases and the J gene lost 2 bases, with 8 bases spanning the gap. The CDR3 has 13 amino acids. CDR3 DNA: TGTGCCAGCAGTGTTACAGCTAACACTGAAGCTTTCTTT. Amino acids: CASSVTANTEAFF.

This clonotype was seen many times. The genes are TRBV6-6 and TRBJ2-7; D remains unclear. Between the trimmed V and J ends, which lost 0 bases and 3 bases, there was a span of 6 bases. The V gene's germline CDR1 is MNHNY and CDR2 SVGAGI (reference sequence). The CDR3 is made up of 13 amino acids. Here the CDR3 reads CASSYSEHYEQYF. The DNA for the CDR3 is TGTGCCAGCAGTTACTCAGAGCACTACGAGCAGTACTTC.

In its sample, this clonotype was seen once. The chain carries TRBV20-1 and TRBJ2-1; TRBD2 aligns across 16 bases. V was clipped by 3 bases and J by 8 bases; unmatched bases: 4. The germline V gene has CDR1 DFQATT and CDR2 SNEGSKA (reference sequence). CDR3 length: 15 amino acids. DNA of the CDR3: TGCAGTGCTAGCGCGGGACTAGCGGGAGGGTATGAGCAGTTCTTC. Translating gives CSASAGLAGGYEQFF.

This clonotype occurred many times. The chain couples TRBV20-1 to TRBJ2-1; 7 bases are a match to TRBD2. Germline V gene data show CDR1 as DFQATT and CDR2 as SNEGSKA (reference sequence). The CDR3 runs 13 residues. Trimming removed 3 bases from V and 5 bases from J; junction bases left unmatched: 4. The chain's CDR3 is CSASSTSDNEQFF. The CDR3 DNA reads as TGCAGTGCTAGTTCTACTAGCGACAATGAGCAGTTCTTC.

This clonotype was recorded many times. The chain links TRBV25-1 to TRBJ2-2; the D gene is possibly TRBD1 (6 bases). Germline loops: CDR1 MGHDK, CDR2 SYGVNS. This CDR3 has 15 residues. Trimming left V 2 bases short and J 6 bases short, with 13 bases between. CDR3 loop: CASSEPQGSAGELFF. In DNA, the CDR3 is TGTGCCAGCAGTGAACCACAGGGATCGGCCGGGGAGCTGTTTTTT.

V is TRBV19 and J is TRBJ2-1; D is undetermined. There are 13 residues in the CDR3. V was clipped by 3 bases and J by 2 bases, with 5 bases between them. Germline-derived CDR1 and CDR2 are LNHDA and SQIVND (reference sequence). The CDR3 DNA reads as TGTGCCAGTAGTATGCTAGCCTACAATGAGCAGTTCTTC. It specifies CASSMLAYNEQFF.

This clonotype was recorded at least ten times. The rearrangement links TRBV28 to TRBJ1-5; D perhaps matches TRBD1 (5 bases). CDR1 and CDR2 (germline): MDHEN, SYDVKM. The length of the CDR3 is 14 residues. Deletions cut 4 bases from V and 1 base from J, with 8 bases between. CDR3 sequence (DNA): TGTGCCAGCAGTTCTGGGGGGAGCAATCAGCCCCAGCATTTT. Encoded protein: CASSSGGSNQPQHF.

With respect to this clonotype: A much larger clone lies one base from this, so it may be a read error. V and J are TRBV5-1 and TRBJ1-1; no firm D call. The V and J ends lost 4 bases and 4 bases respectively, with 14 bases between them. The CDR3 length is 14 residues. Germline lookup yields CDR1 SGHRS and CDR2 YFSETQ. The CDR3 loop is CASSPGEWSTEAFF. Here the CDR3 DNA reads TGCGCCAGCAGCCCTGGGGAGTGGAGCACTGAAGCTTTCTTT.

Note on this clonotype: This may be a read error: a much more frequent sequence differs by one nucleotide. The rearrangement links TRBV20-1 to TRBJ1-6; no firm D call. Trimming took off 6 bases at V and 6 bases at J, with 6 bases between the two ends. The CDR3 length is 11 residues. The V gene's germline CDR1 is DFQATT and CDR2 SNEGSKA (reference sequence). CDR3 bases: TGCAGTGCCATGGGTAATTCACCCCTCCACTTT. Translation: CSAMGNSPLHF.

This clonotype was found many times. The J gene is TRBJ2-7, the V gene TRBV6-1; 8 bases line up with TRBD1. The CDR3 covers 13 residues. Unmatched junction bases numbered 6, after V lost 6 bases and J lost 5 bases. Looked up from germline, CDR1 is MNHNS and CDR2 is SASEGT. CDR3 nucleotide sequence: TGTGCCAGCAGCCTAGGACAGGGCAACGAGCAGTACTTC. It specifies CASSLGQGNEQYF.

On this clonotype: Possible read error: a much larger clone is one base away. The CDR3 loop reads CARSPSEYQPQHF. For the CDR3, the DNA is TGTGCCAGATCACCAAGCGAGTATCAGCCCCAGCATTTT. The chain combines TRBV18 with TRBJ1-5; the D is unclear. CDR3 length: 13 amino acids. CDR1 is KGHSH and CDR2 is LQKENI in the germline V gene. The entire variable domain, with the rest obtained from reference TRBV18 and TRBJ1-5, is as follows: NAGVMQNPRHLVRRRGQEARLRCSPMKGHSHVYWYRQLPEEGLKFMVYLQKENIIDESGMPKERFSAEFPKEGPSILRIQQVVRGDSAAYFCARSPSEYQPQHFGDGTRLSIL.